The present TCR beta chain was sequenced within a study of Graves' ophthalmopathy and Graves' hyperthyroidism. Amplification of TCR beta CDR3 regions used RNA transcripts. A first-round RT-PCR used HTBI primers, followed by a second-round multiplex PCR. TCRdb reprocessed the multiplex PCR reads with MiXCR, giving one entry per CDR3 protein. This table has around 470,000 distinct CDR3 sequences, over 13% appearing once. Details on this clonotype: What it binds is unknown.

V was trimmed by 2 bases and J by 2 bases, leaving 9 bases between them. Germline V gene data show CDR1 as KGHSH and CDR2 as LQKENI. The CDR3 sequence is 14 residues long. Study-wide results and caveats: Among thyroid clonotypes expanded above 0.001 frequency, most also appeared in blood.

This sequence joins TRBV18 and TRBJ1-1; D not resolved. The source is a woman aged 25 to 45 with Graves' ophthalmopathy. The sequenced sample was blood. The chain's CDR3 is CASSPARGNTEAFF. The CDR3 DNA reads as TGTGCCAGCTCACCAGCGCGGGGAAACACTGAAGCTTTCTTT.